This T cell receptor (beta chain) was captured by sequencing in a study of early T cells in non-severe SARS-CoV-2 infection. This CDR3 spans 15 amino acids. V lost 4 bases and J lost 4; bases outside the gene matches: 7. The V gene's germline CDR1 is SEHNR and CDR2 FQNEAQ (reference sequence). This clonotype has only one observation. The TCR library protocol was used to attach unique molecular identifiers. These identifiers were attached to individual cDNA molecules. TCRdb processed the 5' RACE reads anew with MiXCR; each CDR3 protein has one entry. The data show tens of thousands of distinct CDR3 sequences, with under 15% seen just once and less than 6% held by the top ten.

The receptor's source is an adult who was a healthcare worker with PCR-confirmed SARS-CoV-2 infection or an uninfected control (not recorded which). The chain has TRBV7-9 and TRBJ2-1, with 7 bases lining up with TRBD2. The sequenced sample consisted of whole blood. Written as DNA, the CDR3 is TGTGCCAGCAGCTCGCCCCTAGCGGTTTACAATGAGCAGTTCTTC. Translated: CASSSPLAVYNEQFF.